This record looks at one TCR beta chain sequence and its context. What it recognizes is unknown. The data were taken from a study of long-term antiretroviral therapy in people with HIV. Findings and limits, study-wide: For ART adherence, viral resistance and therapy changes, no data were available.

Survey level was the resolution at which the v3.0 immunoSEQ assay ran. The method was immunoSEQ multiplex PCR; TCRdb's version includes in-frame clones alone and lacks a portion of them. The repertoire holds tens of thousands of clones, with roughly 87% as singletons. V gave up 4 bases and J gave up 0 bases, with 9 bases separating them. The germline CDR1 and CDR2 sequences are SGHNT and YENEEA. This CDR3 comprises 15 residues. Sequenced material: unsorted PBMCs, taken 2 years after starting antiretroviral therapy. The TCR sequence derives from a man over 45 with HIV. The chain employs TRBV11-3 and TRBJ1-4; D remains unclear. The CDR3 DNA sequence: TGTGCCAGCAGCTCCCGACCCACAACTAATGAAAAACTGTTTTTT. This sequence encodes CASSSRPTTNEKLFF.